These T cell receptor beta chains were read from a single sample in a study of graft-versus-host responses after intestinal transplantation. The antigens for these receptors are not known. Some clones are missing from TCRdb's copy, which holds only in-frame ones; the method was immunoSEQ multiplex PCR. Of roughly 89,000 clones in the sample, roughly 91% were seen once. Sequencing used unstimulated CD4+ T cells sorted from spleen or lymph node cells, obtained before intestinal transplant. The receptors derive from a human donor who received an intestinal transplant. The CDR3 runs from the conserved cysteine through the conserved F or W.

TRBV25-1 CASSDPGQVEQYF
TRBV4-3 CASRPGRNEQFF
TRBV2 CASSGGTDTQYF
TRBV4-3 CASSQEPDRGEAFF
TRBV4-1 CASSQRLGGGADTQYF
TRBV19 CASSDRGMNTEAFF
TRBV9 CASSSGTGQSPLHF
TRBV7-8 CASSLSPGEQYF
TRBV6-1 CASSETGYAGANVLTF
TRBV19 CASKKGLGGNTEAFF
TRBV5-8 CASSLVQGAWSTEAFF
TRBV19 CASSIWDTNGYTF
TRBV7-2 CASSYRGGGVYEQYF
TRBV10-3 CAISTQGFSGTQYF
TRBV7-2 CASSLLHVYEQYF
TRBV18 CASSPLGTGSYNEQFF
TRBV7-2 CASSLVISGFRSYEQYF
TRBV5-4 CASSLAGGSDTQYF
TRBV19 CASSVGPDTEAFF
TRBV19 CASSMVRGLSFNYGYTF
TRBV19 CASSVGQPTDTQYF
TRBV5-6 CASKQQGQETQYF
TRBV11-2 CASSVGTGGREQYF
TRBV5-6 CASSLGPTADGNTIYF
TRBV7-9 CASSLATGFFDEQFF
TRBV30 CAWTDSSNSPLHF
TRBV19 CASSTEGGSYNSPLHF
TRBV18 CASSLDRGPKNIQYF
TRBV10-3 CAIRTSGGEQYF
TRBV6-1 CASSDSQGHNSPLHF
TRBV30 CAWSTGQGREKLFF
TRBV30 CALAGDSYEQYF
TRBV6-1 CASSPQGGADEQFF
TRBV4-3 CASSQDWTSWSGELFF
TRBV5-4 CASREGGVITDTQYF
TRBV19 CASTSMVRVGSTDTQYF
TRBV19 CAIPSETAGAKNIQYF
TRBV19 CASSLTGLSNQPQHF
TRBV5-1 CASSQGGTDTQYF
TRBV7-8 CASSLERSFSYEQYF
TRBV6-1 CASSDRYEQYF
TRBV7-7 CASSERAGGVDTQYF
TRBV28 CASSFPGQRYEQYF
TRBV2 CASSGASGGAQDTQYF
TRBV6-6 CASSQQGAGNQPQHF